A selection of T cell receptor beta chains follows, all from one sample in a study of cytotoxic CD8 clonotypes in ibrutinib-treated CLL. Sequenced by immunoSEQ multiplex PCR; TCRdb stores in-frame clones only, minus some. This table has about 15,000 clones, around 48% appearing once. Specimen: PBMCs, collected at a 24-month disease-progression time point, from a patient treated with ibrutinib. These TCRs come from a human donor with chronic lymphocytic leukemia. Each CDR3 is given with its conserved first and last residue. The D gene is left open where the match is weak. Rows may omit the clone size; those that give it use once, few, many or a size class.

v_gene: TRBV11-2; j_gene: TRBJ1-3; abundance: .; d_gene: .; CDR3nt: TGTGCCAGCAGCTCGTCGCTGGGGGCCTATGGAAACACCATATATTTT; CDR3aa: CASSSSLGAYGNTIYF
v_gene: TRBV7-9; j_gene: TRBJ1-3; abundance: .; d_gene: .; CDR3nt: TGTGCCAGCAGCCCCCTAGGGGACTCTGGAAACACCATATATTTT; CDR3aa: CASSPLGDSGNTIYF
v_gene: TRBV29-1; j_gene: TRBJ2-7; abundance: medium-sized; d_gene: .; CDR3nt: TGCAGCGTGGGTAAGGTGGACTTTCCCTACGAGCAGTACTTC; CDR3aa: CSVGKVDFPYEQYF
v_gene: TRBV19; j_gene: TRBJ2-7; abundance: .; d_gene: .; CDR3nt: TGTGCCAGTAGGGCCACGGAACTTTACGAGCAGTACTTC; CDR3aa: CASRATELYEQYF
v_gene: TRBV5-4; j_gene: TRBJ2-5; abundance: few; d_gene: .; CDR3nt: TGTGCCAGCAGGTCCACAGGGCCAGCAGAGACCCAGTACTTC; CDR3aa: CASRSTGPAETQYF
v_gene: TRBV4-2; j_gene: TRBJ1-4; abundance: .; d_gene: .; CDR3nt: TGTGCCAGCAGCCAAGATGGCCCCAATGAAAAACTGTTTTTT; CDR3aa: CASSQDGPNEKLFF
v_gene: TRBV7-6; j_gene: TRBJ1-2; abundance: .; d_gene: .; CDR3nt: TGTGCCAGCAGCTCTGGATGGGAGGATGGCTACACCTTC; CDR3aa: CASSSGWEDGYTF
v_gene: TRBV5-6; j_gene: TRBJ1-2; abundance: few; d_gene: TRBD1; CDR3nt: TGTGCCAGCAGCCTGGGACAGGGGGCCTACTATGGCTACACCTTC; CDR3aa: CASSLGQGAYYGYTF
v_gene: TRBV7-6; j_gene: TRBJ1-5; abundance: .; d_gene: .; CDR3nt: TGTGCCAGCAGCTTACAAAATCAGCCCCAGCATTTT; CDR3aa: CASSLQNQPQHF
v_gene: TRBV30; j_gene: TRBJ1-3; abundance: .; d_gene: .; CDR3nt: TGTGCCTGGAGTGGGGGGGGAAACACCATATATTTT; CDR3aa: CAWSGGGNTIYF
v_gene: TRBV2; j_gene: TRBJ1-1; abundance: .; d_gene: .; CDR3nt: TGTGCCAGCAATAAGGGCGCGAACACTGAAGCTTTCTTT; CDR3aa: CASNKGANTEAFF
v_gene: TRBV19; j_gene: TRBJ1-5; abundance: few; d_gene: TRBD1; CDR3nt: TGTGCCAGTAGTGTACAGGGGAGTAGGGAGCCCCAGCATTTT; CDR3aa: CASSVQGSREPQHF
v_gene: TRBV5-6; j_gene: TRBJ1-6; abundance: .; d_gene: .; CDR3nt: TGTGCCAGCAGTTCTTATATGGGGGCCCATAATTCACCCCTCCACTTT; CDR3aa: CASSSYMGAHNSPLHF
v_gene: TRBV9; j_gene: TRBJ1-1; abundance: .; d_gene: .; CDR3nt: TGTGCCAGCAGCGTAGAGCGGGCGAGGGGTGAAGCTTTCTTT; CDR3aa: CASSVERARGEAFF
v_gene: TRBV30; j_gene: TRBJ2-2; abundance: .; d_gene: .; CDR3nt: TGTGCCTGGAGACCTCGCAGGGGTCGGGACACCGGGGAGCTGTTTTTT; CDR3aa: CAWRPRRGRDTGELFF
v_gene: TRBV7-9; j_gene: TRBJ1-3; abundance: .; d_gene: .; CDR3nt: TGTGCCAGCAGGGGCTCTGGAAACACCATATATTTT; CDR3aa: CASRGSGNTIYF
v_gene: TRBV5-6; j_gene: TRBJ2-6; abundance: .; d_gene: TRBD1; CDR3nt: TGTGCCAGCAGCTTGGGGGACAGGTCCAACGTCCTGACTTTC; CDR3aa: CASSLGDRSNVLTF
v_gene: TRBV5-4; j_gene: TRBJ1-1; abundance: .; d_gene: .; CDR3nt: TGTGCCAGCAGCTTGGACCGGGGGGGAGACACTGAAGCTTTCTTT; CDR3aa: CASSLDRGGDTEAFF
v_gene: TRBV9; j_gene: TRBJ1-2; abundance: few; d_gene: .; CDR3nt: TGTGCCAGCAGCGTAGTGGGGCTCTATGGCTACACCTTC; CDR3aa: CASSVVGLYGYTF
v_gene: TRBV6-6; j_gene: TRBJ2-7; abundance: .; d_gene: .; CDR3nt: TGTGCCAGCAAAACCGGGATTCCCTACGAGCAGTACTTC; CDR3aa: CASKTGIPYEQYF
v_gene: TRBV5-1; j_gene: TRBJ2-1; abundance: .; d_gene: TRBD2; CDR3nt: TGCGCCAGCAGCTCTACTAGCGGGAGCTCCTACAATGAGCAGTTCTTC; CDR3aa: CASSSTSGSSYNEQFF
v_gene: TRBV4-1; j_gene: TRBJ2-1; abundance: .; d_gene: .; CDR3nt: TGCGCCAGCAGCCCACAGGGTTCTGAGCAGTTCTTC; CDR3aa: CASSPQGSEQFF
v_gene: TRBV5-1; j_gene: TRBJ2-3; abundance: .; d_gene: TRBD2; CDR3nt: TGCGCCAGCCGCGGACTAGCGGGGTTGAGGGATACGCAGTATTTT; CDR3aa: CASRGLAGLRDTQYF
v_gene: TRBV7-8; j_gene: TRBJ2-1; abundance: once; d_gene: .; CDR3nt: TGTGCCAGCAGCTTAGCCGGGGGGCCCAATGAGCAGTTCTTC; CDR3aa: CASSLAGGPNEQFF
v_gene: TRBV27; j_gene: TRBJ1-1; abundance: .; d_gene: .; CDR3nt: TGTGCCAGCAGTTTAATTTTCGGGAACACTGAAGCTTTCTTT; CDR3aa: CASSLIFGNTEAFF
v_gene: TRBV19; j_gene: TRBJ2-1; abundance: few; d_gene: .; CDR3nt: TGTGCCAGTAGGCGAAGGGCGAATGGTGAGCAGTTCTTC; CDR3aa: CASRRRANGEQFF
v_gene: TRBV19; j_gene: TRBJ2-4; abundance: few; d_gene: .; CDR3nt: TGTGCCAGTAGTAAGGGAACTGGCGGGGAGGTGACCAAAAACATTCAGTACTTC; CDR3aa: CASSKGTGGEVTKNIQYF
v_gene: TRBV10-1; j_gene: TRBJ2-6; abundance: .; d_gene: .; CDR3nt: TGCGCCAGCAGTGGTCAGGTTGGGGCCAACGTCCTGACTTTC; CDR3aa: CASSGQVGANVLTF
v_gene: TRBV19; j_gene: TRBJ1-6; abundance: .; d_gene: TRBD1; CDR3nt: TGTGCCAGTAGTCTATACCAGGGGGGGGTTTCACCCCTCCACTTT; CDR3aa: CASSLYQGGVSPLHF
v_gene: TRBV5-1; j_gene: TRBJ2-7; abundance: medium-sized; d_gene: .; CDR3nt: TGCGCCAGCAGTTTTCACAGCGCAGCACCCTACGAGCAGTACTTC; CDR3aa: CASSFHSAAPYEQYF
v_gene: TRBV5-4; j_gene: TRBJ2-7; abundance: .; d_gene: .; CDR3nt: TGTGCCAGCAGCTCTTTTGGGACTGAGTACGAGCAGTACTTC; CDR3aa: CASSSFGTEYEQYF
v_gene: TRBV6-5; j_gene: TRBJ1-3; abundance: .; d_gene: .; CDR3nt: TGTGCCAGCAGTCCTTCCGGGTGGGGAGGCGACACCATATATTTT; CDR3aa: CASSPSGWGGDTIYF
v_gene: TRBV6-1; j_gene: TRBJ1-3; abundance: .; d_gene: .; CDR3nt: TGTGCCAGCAGTGAATTGGGGGACTCTGGAAACACCATATATTTT; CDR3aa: CASSELGDSGNTIYF
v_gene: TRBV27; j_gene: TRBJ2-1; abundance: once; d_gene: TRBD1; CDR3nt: TGTGCCAGCAGCTTACGACAGGGGACCCACAATGAGCAGTTCTTC; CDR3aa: CASSLRQGTHNEQFF
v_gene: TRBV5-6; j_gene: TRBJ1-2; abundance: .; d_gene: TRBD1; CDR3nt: TGTGCCAGCAGCTTTTTTCCCGTAATAGGGACAGACGCGTATGGCTACACCTTC; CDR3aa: CASSFFPVIGTDAYGYTF
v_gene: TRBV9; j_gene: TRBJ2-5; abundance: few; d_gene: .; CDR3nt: TGTGCCAGCAGCGTCGGGACAAGATTCCAAGAGACCCAGTACTTC; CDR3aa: CASSVGTRFQETQYF
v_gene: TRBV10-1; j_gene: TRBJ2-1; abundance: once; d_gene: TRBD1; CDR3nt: TGCGCCAGCAGTGAGTCGGATGGGGACAGGGAGCAGTTCTTC; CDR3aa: CASSESDGDREQFF
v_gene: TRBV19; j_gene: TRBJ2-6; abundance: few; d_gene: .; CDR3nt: TGTGCCAGTAGTATAGGGCGTTCTGGGGCCAACGTCCTGACTTTC; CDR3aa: CASSIGRSGANVLTF
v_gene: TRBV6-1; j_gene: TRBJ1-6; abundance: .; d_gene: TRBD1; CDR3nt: TGTGCCAGCAGTGAAATCGCAGGGGGTTATTCACCCCTCCACTTT; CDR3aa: CASSEIAGGYSPLHF
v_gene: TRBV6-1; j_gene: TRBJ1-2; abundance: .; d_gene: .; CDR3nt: TGTGCCAGCAGTGACCGGGACGCAGGACGGGTACGTGGCTACACCTTC; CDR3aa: CASSDRDAGRVRGYTF
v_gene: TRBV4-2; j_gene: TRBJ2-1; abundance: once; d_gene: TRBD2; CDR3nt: TGTGCCAGCAGCCTCGGGACTAGCGGGGGGGCCCTCAATGAGCAGTTCTTC; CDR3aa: CASSLGTSGGALNEQFF
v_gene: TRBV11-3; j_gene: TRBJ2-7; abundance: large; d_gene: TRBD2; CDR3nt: TGTGCCAGCAGCTTAGATCCGGGGGGAGAGCAGTACTTC; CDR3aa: CASSLDPGGEQYF
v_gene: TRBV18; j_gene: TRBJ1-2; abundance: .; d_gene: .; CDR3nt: TGTGCCAGCTCACGAGGGGGGGCCTATGGCTACACCTTC; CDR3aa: CASSRGGAYGYTF
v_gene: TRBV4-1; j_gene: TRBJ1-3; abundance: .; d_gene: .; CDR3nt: TGCGCCAGCAGCCCTCCAGGATCTGGAAACACCATATATTTT; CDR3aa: CASSPPGSGNTIYF
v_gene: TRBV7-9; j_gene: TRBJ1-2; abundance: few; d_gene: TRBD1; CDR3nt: TGTGCCAGCAGCAAATCCGGGACAGCCGATAACTATGGCTACACCTTC; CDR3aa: CASSKSGTADNYGYTF
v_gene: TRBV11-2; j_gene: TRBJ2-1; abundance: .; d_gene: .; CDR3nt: TGTGCCAGCAGCTCAGGGATTAGCTCCTACAATGAGCAGTTCTTC; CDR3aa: CASSSGISSYNEQFF
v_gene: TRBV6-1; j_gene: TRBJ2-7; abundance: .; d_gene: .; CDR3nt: TGTGCCAGCAGTGAAGAGGACGCAATTTCCTACGAGCAGTACTTC; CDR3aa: CASSEEDAISYEQYF
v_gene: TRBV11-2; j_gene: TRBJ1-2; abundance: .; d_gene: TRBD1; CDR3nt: TGTGCCAGCAGCTTATTGATCGACAGGGGGTATGGCTACACCTTC; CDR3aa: CASSLLIDRGYGYTF
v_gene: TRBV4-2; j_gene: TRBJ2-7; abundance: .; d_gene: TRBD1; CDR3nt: TGTGCCAGCAGCCAAGCTGTGGGGACAGGGGGCTACGAGCAGTACTTC; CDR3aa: CASSQAVGTGGYEQYF
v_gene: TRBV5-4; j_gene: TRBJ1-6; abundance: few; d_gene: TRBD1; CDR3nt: TGTGCCAGCCGGGACAGCTATAATTCACCCCTCCACTTT; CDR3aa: CASRDSYNSPLHF
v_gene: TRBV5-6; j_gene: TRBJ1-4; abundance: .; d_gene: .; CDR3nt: TGTGCCAGCAGCCAGTGGAAGGACACCTTTAATGAAAAACTGTTTTTT; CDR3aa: CASSQWKDTFNEKLFF
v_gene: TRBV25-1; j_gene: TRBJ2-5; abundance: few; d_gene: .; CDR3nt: TGTGCCAGCAGCGAGCCTCAGGGTTGGGAGACCCAGTACTTC; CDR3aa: CASSEPQGWETQYF
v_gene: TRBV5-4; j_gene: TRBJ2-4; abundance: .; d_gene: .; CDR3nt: TGTGCCAGCTCGGGAGCCAAAAACATTCAGTACTTC; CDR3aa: CASSGAKNIQYF